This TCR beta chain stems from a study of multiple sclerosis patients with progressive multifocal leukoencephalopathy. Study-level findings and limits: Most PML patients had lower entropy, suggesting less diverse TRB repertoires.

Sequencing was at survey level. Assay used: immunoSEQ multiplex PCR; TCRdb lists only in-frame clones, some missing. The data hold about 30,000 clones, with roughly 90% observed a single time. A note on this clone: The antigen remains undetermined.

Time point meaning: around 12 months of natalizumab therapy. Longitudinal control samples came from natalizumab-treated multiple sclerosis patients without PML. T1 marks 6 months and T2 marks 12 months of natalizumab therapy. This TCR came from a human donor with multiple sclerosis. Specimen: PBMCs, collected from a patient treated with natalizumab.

CDR3 in amino acids: CASSLGGNAYEQYF. In DNA form, the CDR3 reads TGTGCCAGCAGCTTAGGAGGGAACGCCTACGAGCAGTACTTC. The V and J genes are TRBV7-9 and TRBJ2-7; perhaps TRBD2 as D (5 bases). CDR3 length: 14 residues. The V end was cut by 1 base, the J end by 2 bases, with 9 bases between. CDR1 and CDR2 (germline): SEHNR, FQNEAQ (reference sequence).